The sequence of this T cell receptor (beta chain) was determined in a study of T cell responses to AZD1222 COVID-19 vaccine (dated by TCRdb to the early 2020s). Study-wide context: Because spike-specific TCR depth and breadth did not differ between the two schedules, AZD1222 recipients who got a second dose at roughly 4 weeks were pooled with those who got a second dose at roughly 12 weeks. A total of around 240 trial participants underwent TCR sequencing, of whom nearly 210 received two doses of AZD1222 and some 26 received two doses of the MenACWY control vaccine. Enrollment into the trials was organized by age into subgroups of 18-55, 56-69 and 70-plus years, and those subgroups contained roughly 140, 27 and 60 TCR-sequenced participants, respectively. Points the paper makes about the study in general: The 56-69-year group was small, and its depth increase did not reach significance, likely because of low power. Reportedly, almost half of the unique spike-specific TCRs recognized epitopes lying outside the regions that are mutated in the B.1.351 and B.1.1.7 variants. The vaccine-associated CD4 TCRs covered the entire spike protein, and the dominant responses fell in regions 160-218 and 743-854. After two AZD1222 doses, spike-specific TCR breadth and depth were significantly higher than at day 0 and than in MenACWY recipients. Only five or six AZD1222 recipients were SARS-CoV-2 seropositive at baseline, limiting conclusions about previously exposed vaccinees. Participants were mostly white British, with more females than males. The authors suggested clonal diversity may have been underestimated. Because no day 14 peak-response samples were available, the repertoires could be characterized only after the peak T cell response.

What this sample's time point label stands for: baseline before first vaccination. Samples from vaccinated people were obtained from the UK trials COV001 and COV002, which included a single-blind randomized controlled phase 2/3 trial of AZD1222 (ChAdOx1 nCoV-19) in healthy adults. For TCRbeta chain sequencing, PBMC samples from trial participants were taken at day 0 and at day 28 after the second dose. The CDR3 regions of human TCRbeta chains were subjected to immunosequencing. As for the authors' bioinformatics: Repertoire TCRs were checked for matches against a reference library of SARS-CoV-2-specific TCRs that had been generated using the MIRA antigen-specificity platform. Breadth was defined as the fraction of unique TCRs that were SARS-CoV-2-associated, and depth was defined as the fraction of total T cells that were SARS-CoV-2-associated. Each spike-specific TCR was assigned to its reactive spike region and to a CD4 or CD8 class using the MIRA data. Log10-transformed breadth and depth values were compared by one-way ANOVA with Sidak's multiple comparisons tests. TCRdb obtained this table from immuneACCESS and retained in-frame rearrangements with V and J assigned. These tables miss some clones; where compared with another copy, unresolved V genes account for less than half of the shortfall, and the remainder is unexplained. That table furnishes V, J and clone size, whereas the DNA furnished D and trimming. The sample contains roughly 180,000 clones, about 91% of them found a single time. The ten largest account for approximately 2% of the sample.

V is clipped by 2 bases and J by 5 bases, and the sequence between their germline boundaries is 9 bases long. The CDR3 goes from the cysteine to the phenylalanine over 13 residues. The retained sequence is limited to the CDR3, 39 bases, with the frame set at the first base. As encoded in the germline V gene, CDR1 is MNHEY while CDR2 is SVGAGI. With regard to this clone: Its antigen is currently not known. No much larger clone exists at a distance of one base, and base qualities are not known.

Here the sequenced sample was peripheral blood, taken on day 0 of AZD1222 vaccination. This receptor chain uses TRBV6-5 and TRBJ1-1; the D gene remains uncertain. The receptor's source is an adult in good health. The CDR3 protein sequence reads: CASSYPGETEAFF. The DNA reads as follows: TGTGCCAGCAGTTACCCCGGGGAAACTGAAGCTTTCTTT.